This TCR beta chain came from a study of graft-versus-host responses after intestinal transplantation. Study-wide context: Tacrolimus and steroids were given for three to four years to all recipients after anti-thymocyte globulin induction.

On this clone itself: What it recognizes is unknown.

Trimming removed 0 bases from V and 14 bases from J, with 11 bases in between. Germline lookup yields CDR1 SEHNR and CDR2 FQNEAQ (reference sequence). The CDR3 is 13 residues long. Study-level results: High graft-versus-host to host-versus-graft clonal ratios were found in allografts of patients who had graft-donor T cell macrochimerism. In recipient marrow, GvH clones were found, and some appeared first in ileum or blood.

The method was immunoSEQ multiplex PCR; TCRdb's version includes in-frame clones alone and lacks a portion of them. The sample has 84,000 or so clones, roughly 91% seen once. The rearrangement links TRBV7-9 to TRBJ1-6; D possibly corresponds to TRBD1 (5 bases). This TCR came from a human donor who was the organ donor for an intestinal transplant. Here the sequenced sample was unstimulated CD8+ T cells sorted from spleen or lymph node cells, taken before transplant. The chain's CDR3 is CASSLAGEGTLHF. The CDR3 bases are TGTGCCAGCAGCTTAGCGGGGGAGGGGACCCTCCACTTT.